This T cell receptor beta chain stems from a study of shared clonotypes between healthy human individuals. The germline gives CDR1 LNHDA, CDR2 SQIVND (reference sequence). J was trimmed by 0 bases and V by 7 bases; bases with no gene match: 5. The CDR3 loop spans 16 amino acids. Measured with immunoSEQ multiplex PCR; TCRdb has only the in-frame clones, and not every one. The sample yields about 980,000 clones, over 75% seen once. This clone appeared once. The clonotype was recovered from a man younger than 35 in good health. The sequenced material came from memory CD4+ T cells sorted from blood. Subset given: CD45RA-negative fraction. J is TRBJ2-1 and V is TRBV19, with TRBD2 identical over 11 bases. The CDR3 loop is CASTVAGGPSYNEQFF. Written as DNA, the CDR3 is TGTGCCAGTACCGTAGCGGGAGGGCCCTCCTACAATGAGCAGTTCTTC.